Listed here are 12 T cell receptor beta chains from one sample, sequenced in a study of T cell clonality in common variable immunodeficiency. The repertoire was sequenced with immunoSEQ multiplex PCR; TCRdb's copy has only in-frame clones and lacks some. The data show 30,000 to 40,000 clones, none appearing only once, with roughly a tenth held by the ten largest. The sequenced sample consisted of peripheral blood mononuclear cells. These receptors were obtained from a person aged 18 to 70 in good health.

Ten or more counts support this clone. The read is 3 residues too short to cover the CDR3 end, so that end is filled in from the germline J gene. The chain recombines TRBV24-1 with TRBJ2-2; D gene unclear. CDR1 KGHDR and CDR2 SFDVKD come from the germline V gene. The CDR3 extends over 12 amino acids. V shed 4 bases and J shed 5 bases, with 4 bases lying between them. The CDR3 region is CATSELTGELFF. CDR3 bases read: TGTGCCACCAGTGAACTAACCGGGGAG.

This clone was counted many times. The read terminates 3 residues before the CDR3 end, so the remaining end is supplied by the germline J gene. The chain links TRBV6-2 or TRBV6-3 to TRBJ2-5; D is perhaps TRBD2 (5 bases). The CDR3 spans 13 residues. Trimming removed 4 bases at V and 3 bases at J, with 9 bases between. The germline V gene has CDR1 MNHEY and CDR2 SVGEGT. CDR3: CASSSGFEETQYF. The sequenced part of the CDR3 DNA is TGTGCCAGCAGTTCGGGGTTTGAAGAGACC.

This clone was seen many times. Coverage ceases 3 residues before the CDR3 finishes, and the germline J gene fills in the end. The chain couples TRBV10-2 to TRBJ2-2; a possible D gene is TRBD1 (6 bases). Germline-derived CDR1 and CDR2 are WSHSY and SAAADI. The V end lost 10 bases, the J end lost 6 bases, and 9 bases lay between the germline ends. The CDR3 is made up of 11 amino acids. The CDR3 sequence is CATWGPGELFF. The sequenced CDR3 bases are TGCGCCACCTGGGGGCCCGGGGAG.

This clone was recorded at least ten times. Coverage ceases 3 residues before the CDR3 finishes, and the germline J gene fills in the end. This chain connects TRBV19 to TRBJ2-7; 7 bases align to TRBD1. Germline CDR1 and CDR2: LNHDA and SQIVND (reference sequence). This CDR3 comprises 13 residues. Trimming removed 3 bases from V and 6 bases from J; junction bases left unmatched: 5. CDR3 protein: CASSMDRRREQYF. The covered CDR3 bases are TGTGCCAGTAGTATGGACAGGCGGCGCGAG.

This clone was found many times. The DNA read from the CDR3 is TGTGCCAGCAGCCCCGGATTGGGCGGGAGGTCGGTGAACTACGAG. Protein product: CASSPGLGGRSVNYE. The whole CDR3 reads CASSPGLGGRSVNYEQYF. This chain joins TRBV4-2 and TRBJ2-7; 8 bases are a match to TRBD2. Read sequence stops 3 residues before the CDR3 end, and the germline J gene provides the missing end. Trimming removed 4 bases from V and 3 bases from J; junction bases left unmatched: 17. CDR1 is LGHNA and CDR2 is YNFKEQ in the germline V gene. The CDR3 extends over 18 amino acids.

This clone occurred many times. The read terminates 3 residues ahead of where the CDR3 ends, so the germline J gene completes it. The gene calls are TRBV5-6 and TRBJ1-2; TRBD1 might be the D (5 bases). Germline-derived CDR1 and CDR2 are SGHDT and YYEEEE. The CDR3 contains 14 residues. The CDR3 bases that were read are TGTGCCAGCAGCTTAGGCGGGGGGAGTCGGGGC. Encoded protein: CASSLGGGSRG. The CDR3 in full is CASSLGGGSRGYTF.

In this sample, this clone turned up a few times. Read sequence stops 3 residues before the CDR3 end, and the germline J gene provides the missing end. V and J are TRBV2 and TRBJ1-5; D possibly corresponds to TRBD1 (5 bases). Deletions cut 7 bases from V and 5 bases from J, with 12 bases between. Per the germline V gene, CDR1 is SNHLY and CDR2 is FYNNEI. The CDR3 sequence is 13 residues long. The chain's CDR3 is CASNQGSYQPQHF. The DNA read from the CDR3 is TGTGCCAGCAATCAGGGCTCCTATCAGCCC.

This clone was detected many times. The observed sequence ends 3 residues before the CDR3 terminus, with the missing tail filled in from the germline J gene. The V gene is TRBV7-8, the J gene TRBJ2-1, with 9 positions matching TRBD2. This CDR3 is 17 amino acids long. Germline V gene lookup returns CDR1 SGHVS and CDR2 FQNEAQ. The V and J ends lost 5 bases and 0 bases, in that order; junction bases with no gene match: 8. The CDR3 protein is CASSLGGGVSSYNEQFF. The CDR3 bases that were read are TGTGCCAGCAGCCTGGGCGGGGGGGTAAGCTCCTACAATGAG.

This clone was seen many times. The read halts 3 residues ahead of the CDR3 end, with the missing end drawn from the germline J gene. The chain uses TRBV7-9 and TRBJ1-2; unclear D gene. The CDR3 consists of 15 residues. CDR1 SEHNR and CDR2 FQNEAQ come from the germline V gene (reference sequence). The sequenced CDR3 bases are TGTGCCAGCAATCCGTCGGAGGTCACGCGCGGGGAC. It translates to CASNPSEVTRGD. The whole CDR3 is CASNPSEVTRGDYTF. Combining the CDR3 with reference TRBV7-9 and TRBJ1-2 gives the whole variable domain DTGVSQNPRHKITKRGQNVTFRCDPISEHNRLYWYRQTLGQGPEFLTYFQNEAQLEKSRLLSDRFSAERPKGSFSTLEIQRTEQGDSAMYLCASNPSEVTRGDYTFGSGTRLTVV.

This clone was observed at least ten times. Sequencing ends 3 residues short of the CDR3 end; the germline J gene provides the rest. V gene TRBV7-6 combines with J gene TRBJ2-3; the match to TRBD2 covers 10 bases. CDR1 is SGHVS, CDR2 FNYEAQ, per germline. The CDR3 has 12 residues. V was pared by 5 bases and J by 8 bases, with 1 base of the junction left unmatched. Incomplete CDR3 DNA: TGTGCCAGCAGCCCTAGCGGGGGTACG. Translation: CASSPSGGT. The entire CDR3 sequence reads CASSPSGGTQYF.

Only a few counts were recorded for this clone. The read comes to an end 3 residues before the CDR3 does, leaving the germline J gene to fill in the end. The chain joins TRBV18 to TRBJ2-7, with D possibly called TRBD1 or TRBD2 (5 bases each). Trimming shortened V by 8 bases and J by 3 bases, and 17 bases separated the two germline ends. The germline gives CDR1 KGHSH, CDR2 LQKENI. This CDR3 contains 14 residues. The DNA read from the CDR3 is TGTGCCAGCCACGGCGAGGGGTCCGGCTACGAG. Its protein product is CASHGEGSGYE. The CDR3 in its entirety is CASHGEGSGYEQYF.

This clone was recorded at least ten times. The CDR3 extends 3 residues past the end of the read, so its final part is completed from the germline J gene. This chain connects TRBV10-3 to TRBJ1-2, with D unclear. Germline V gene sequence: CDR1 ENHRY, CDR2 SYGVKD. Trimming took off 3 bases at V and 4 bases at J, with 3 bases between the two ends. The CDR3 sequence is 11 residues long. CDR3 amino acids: CAISDSYGYTF. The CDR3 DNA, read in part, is TGTGCCATCAGTGACAGCTATGGC.